The T cell receptor beta chain under discussion was sequenced for a study of CD8 T cells in ankylosing spondylitis. Findings of the study overall: Enrichment of disease-linked clones was reportedly significant in matched ankylosing spondylitis synovial fluid. Disease-associated clones were CD8+ and fairly uncommon in peripheral blood. Seemingly characteristic of ankylosing spondylitis blood was a TCR beta motif consisting of roughly 8 highly homologous variants.

A quantitative 5'-RACE method, one with molecular barcodes, was used to make TCR beta libraries. TCRdb passed the 5' RACE reads through MiXCR, listing each CDR3 protein once. The data hold some 240,000 distinct CDR3 sequences, with 20% to 30% observed a single time. Germline V gene sequence: CDR1 DFQATT, CDR2 SNEGSKA (reference sequence). This CDR3 comprises 12 residues. Trimming pared 1 base from V and 8 bases from J, leaving 9 bases between. At least ten counts were recorded for this clonotype. The antigen is undetermined. This clonotype originated in a male donor with ankylosing spondylitis or in good health (not recorded which). The gene calls are TRBV20-1 and TRBJ2-1, with D possibly being TRBD2 (6 bases). The sample was blood, either unsorted or a sorted T cell fraction (not recorded which). The CDR3 DNA reads TGCAGTGCTAGAGTGACTAGGGATGAGCAGTTCTTC. Translated: CSARVTRDEQFF.